The T cell receptor (beta chain) described here comes from a study of cytomegalovirus exposure and HLA in healthy donors. Across the study: Falling in the Caucasian-associated ancestry cluster were about 82% of approximately 400 genotyped donors. Study-level results: Confirmation was obtained in vitro that a few CMV-associated chains are specific for CMV antigens. Across donors, sequencing depth was assumed by presence/absence analyses to be roughly uniform.

PCR involved 60 Vbeta and 13 Jbeta primers. Per the authors' pipeline: A follow-up analysis tallied about 88 million unique TCR beta chains, roughly 11 million shared. Generated by immunoSEQ multiplex PCR, the TCRdb table keeps only in-frame clones and is missing some. V and J calls and clone size come straight from that table; D and trimming were deduced from the DNA. The sample totals roughly 80,000 clones; its top ten clones hold about 1%. Germline V CDR1 and CDR2: SGHTA, FQGNSA. J was trimmed by 6 bases and V by 2 bases; bases with no gene match: 7. This CDR3 region has 16 residues. Worth noting for this clone: The target antigen is unknown.

The sample taken for sequencing was PBMCs. The chain employs TRBV7-2 and TRBJ2-2; 9 bases fit TRBD1. The sequence came from a woman aged 30 to 39 in good health and CMV-seronegative. As DNA, the CDR3 is TGTGCCAGCAGCTTACGGTGGGACAGGGTGTCCGGGGAGCTGTTTTTT. It translates to CASSLRWDRVSGELFF.